A single sample is the source of the 29 T cell receptor beta chains below, sequenced in a study of blood T cell repertoires in COVID-19. Sequencing was performed with immunoSEQ multiplex PCR; in TCRdb, only in-frame clones are kept and a portion is missing. The repertoire consists of more than 95,000 clones, with roughly 87% occurring once and the leading ten covering 5% to 7.5%. Source material: peripheral blood. The receptor source for this set is a human donor in a cohort sampled during active COVID-19.

The genes are TRBV10-3 and TRBJ2-7, with D maybe TRBD2 (5 bases). The CDR3 runs to 13 residues. Germline values: CDR1 ENHRY, CDR2 SYGVKD. Trimming stripped 11 bases from V and 2 bases from J, with 16 bases between. CDR3 protein: CASRTAETYEQYF. The CDR3 nucleotides are TGTGCCTCCCGAACAGCGGAAACCTACGAGCAGTACTTC.

V and J are TRBV5-6 and TRBJ2-2; no clear D gene. The CDR3 runs 13 residues. The V end was cut by 2 bases, the J end by 6 bases, with 8 bases between. Germline V lookup: CDR1 SGHDT, CDR2 YYEEEE. CDR3 region: CASSFSTPGELFF. In nucleotides, the CDR3 is TGTGCCAGCAGCTTCTCGACTCCCGGGGAGCTGTTTTTT.

This clone was found a few times. V and J are TRBV7-9 and TRBJ2-3, with 7 bases identical to TRBD2. The CDR3 has 13 residues. Germline assignment: CDR1 SEHNR and CDR2 FQNEAQ (reference sequence). J was trimmed by 4 bases and V by 3 bases; bases with no gene match: 1. DNA for the CDR3: TGTGCCAGCAGCTTCGCGGGGGCAGATACGCAGTATTTT. As protein: CASSFAGADTQYF.

The chain uses TRBV18 and TRBJ2-7; the match to TRBD2 covers 8 bases. This CDR3 has 15 amino acids. The trim removed 4 bases at V and 5 bases at J, leaving 10 bases unmatched. The germline V gene encodes CDR1 KGHSH and CDR2 LQKENI. The CDR3 region is CASSLTPGGPHEQYF. DNA for the CDR3: TGTGCCAGCTCACTTACTCCGGGAGGGCCGCACGAGCAGTACTTC.

The J gene is TRBJ1-6, the V gene TRBV5-4; TRBD1 matches 9 bases. Germline CDR1 is SGHNT and CDR2 is YYREEE (reference sequence). V was clipped by 0 bases and J by 8 bases; unmatched bases: 3. This CDR3 comprises 15 residues. CDR3 coding DNA: TGTGCCAGCAGCTTGGACAGGGGGCATCATTCACCCCTCCACTTT. It is translated as CASSLDRGHHSPLHF.

The chain couples TRBV28 to TRBJ2-3, with D possibly TRBD2 on 6 matching bases. The CDR3 extends over 15 amino acids. Per the germline V gene, CDR1 is MDHEN and CDR2 is SYDVKM. V was trimmed by 8 bases and J by 0 bases, leaving 15 bases between them. CDR3 DNA: TGTGCCAGCTCACAGACTAGTGCTAGCACAGATACGCAGTATTTT. Its translation is CASSQTSASTDTQYF.

The chain carries TRBV7-3 and TRBJ2-3; tentatively, D is TRBD2 (7 bases). The CDR3 extends over 17 amino acids. Germline V CDR1 and CDR2: SGHTA, FQGTGA. V dropped 2 bases and J dropped 2 bases, with 17 bases sitting between them. The CDR3 protein is CASSLESRGPYTDTQYF. The CDR3 nucleotides are TGTGCCAGCAGCTTAGAATCGCGGGGGCCCTACACAGATACGCAGTATTTT.

This clone was counted once. V is TRBV5-1 and J is TRBJ2-3, with 9 bases identical to TRBD2. Germline lookup yields CDR1 SGHRS and CDR2 YFSETQ. This CDR3 region has 17 residues. Germline trimming cut 1 base from V and 3 bases from J; bases unmatched to any gene: 9. This chain's CDR3 is CASSLQRAGGPTDTQYF. The CDR3 region has the DNA TGCGCCAGCAGCTTGCAGAGGGCGGGAGGGCCGACAGATACGCAGTATTTT.

This clone was observed a handful of times. This sequence joins TRBV28 and TRBJ2-2; D is unresolved. V was trimmed by 10 bases and J by 7 bases, leaving 10 bases between them. The germline V gene has CDR1 MDHEN and CDR2 SYDVKM. The CDR3 consists of 11 residues. CDR3 in amino acids: CAILNGGELFF. DNA of the CDR3: TGTGCCATCTTGAACGGCGGGGAGCTGTTTTTT.

The V gene is TRBV27, the J gene TRBJ1-2, with D unresolved. This CDR3 has 13 amino acids. Trimming stripped 4 bases from V and 8 bases from J, with 14 bases between. CDR1 and CDR2 (germline): MNHEY, SMNVEV (reference sequence). The CDR3 DNA follows: TGTGCCAGCAGTTGGTCGCGAAGAGGCGGCTACACCTTC. It is translated as CASSWSRRGGYTF.

V usage is TRBV5-1 and J usage is TRBJ2-3, with a possible D match to TRBD1 (6 bases). The V gene's germline CDR1 is SGHRS and CDR2 YFSETQ. This CDR3 has 13 amino acids. The V and J ends lost 5 bases and 2 bases respectively, with 9 bases between them. The CDR3 sequence is CASRQGSTDTQYF. The CDR3, as DNA: TGCGCCAGCAGACAGGGCTCCACAGATACGCAGTATTTT.

The chain is built from TRBV4-2 and TRBJ2-1, with D possibly being TRBD2 (5 bases). This CDR3 is built from 14 residues. V lost 1 base to trimming and J lost 6 bases, with 10 bases between them. Per the germline V gene, CDR1 is LGHNA and CDR2 is YNFKEQ. CDR3 sequence (DNA): TGTGCCAGCAGCCAAGGCCCTAGCAGCAATGAGCAGTTCTTC. It is translated as CASSQGPSSNEQFF.

CDR3 in amino acids: CASRGGDREVDEQYF. The DNA of the CDR3 is TGTGCCAGCAGGGGGGGGGACAGGGAGGTGGACGAGCAGTACTTC. The chain combines TRBV6-5 with TRBJ2-7; 9 bases are shared with TRBD1. The CDR3 loop spans 15 amino acids. Germline V gives CDR1 MNHEY, CDR2 SVGAGI. With V trimmed by 6 bases and J by 5 bases, 11 bases remained unmatched.

The chain combines TRBV7-8 with TRBJ1-2; D remains ambiguous. Germline V gives CDR1 SGHVS, CDR2 FQNEAQ. There are 14 residues in the CDR3. The ends were cut back, 0 bases at V and 4 bases at J, with 9 bases in the middle. CDR3 region: CASSLAPRFYGYTF. CDR3 DNA: TGTGCCAGCAGCTTAGCGCCCAGATTCTATGGCTACACCTTC.

V gene TRBV5-6 combines with J gene TRBJ2-1, with TRBD2 matching over 8 bases. The CDR3 runs 16 residues. Germline-derived CDR1 and CDR2 are SGHDT and YYEEEE. V dropped 3 bases and J dropped 6; count of bases not matched to a gene: 11. CDR3 in DNA: TGTGCCAGCAGCTGGGACGGGGGGGCCAATAGCAATGAGCAGTTCTTC. Translating gives CASSWDGGANSNEQFF.

This rearrangement joins TRBV2 to TRBJ2-3; D unclear. Trimming stripped 6 bases from V and 2 bases from J, with 9 bases between. This CDR3 contains 13 residues. Germline V gene sequence: CDR1 SNHLY, CDR2 FYNNEI. The CDR3 spells CASSSVFTDTQYF. Here the CDR3 DNA reads TGTGCCAGCAGCTCTGTTTTCACAGATACGCAGTATTTT.

The rearrangement links TRBV14 to TRBJ1-2; TRBD1 matches at 8 bases. Germline V gene sequence: CDR1 SGHDN, CDR2 FVKESK. Trimming removed 0 bases from V and 3 bases from J; junction bases left unmatched: 6. The CDR3 sequence is 16 residues long. DNA for the CDR3: TGTGCCAGCAGCCAAGAGCCAGGGGGCTTCGACTATGGCTACACCTTC. It encodes CASSQEPGGFDYGYTF.

In this sample, this clone turned up a few times. This chain connects TRBV24-1 to TRBJ1-1, with D unclear. V lost 2 bases and J lost 10, with 7 bases in between. From germline, CDR1 is KGHDR and CDR2 SFDVKD. The CDR3 is 11 residues long. The CDR3 nucleotides read TGTGCCACCAGTGATTCCCGGTCAGCTTTCTTT. Protein sequence: CATSDSRSAFF.

J is TRBJ2-7 and V is TRBV6-5; 13 bases match TRBD2. This CDR3 has 15 residues. Germline V CDR1 and CDR2: MNHEY, SVGAGI. Germline trimming cut 5 bases from V and 4 bases from J; bases unmatched to any gene: 5. CDR3: CASSKGLAGWYEQYF. As DNA, the CDR3 is TGTGCCAGCAGTAAGGGACTAGCGGGATGGTACGAGCAGTACTTC.

The J gene is TRBJ1-1, the V gene TRBV29-1, with a possible D match to TRBD1 (6 bases). This CDR3 comprises 13 residues. Deletions cut 6 bases from V and 3 bases from J, with 14 bases between. Germline-derived CDR1 and CDR2 are SQVTM and ANQGSEA. DNA of the CDR3: TGCAGCGTAAATAGGGGGGGAGACACTGAAGCTTTCTTT. Protein sequence: CSVNRGGDTEAFF. The full variable domain, in which reference TRBV29-1 and TRBJ1-1 provide the parts outside the CDR3, is SAVISQKPSRDICQRGTSLTIQCQVDSQVTMMFWYRQQPGQSLTLIATANQGSEATYESGFVIDKFPISRPNLTFSTLTVSNMSPEDSSIYLCSVNRGGDTEAFFGQGTRLTVV.

With regard to this clone: This same CDR3 is encoded by further DNA sequences in the sample. The CDR3: CASSIGGLSYEQYF. The CDR3 DNA reads as TGTGCCAGTAGTATTGGTGGGCTCTCCTACGAGCAGTACTTC. The chain combines TRBV19 with TRBJ2-7; D not certain. Germline CDR1 is LNHDA and CDR2 is SQIVND (reference sequence). The CDR3 is 14 residues long. V shed 3 bases and J shed 0 bases, with 9 bases lying between them.

The V call is TRBV5-6, the J call TRBJ1-2; no clear D. Germline V gene lookup returns CDR1 SGHDT and CDR2 YYEEEE. The CDR3 has 14 residues. The V and J ends lost 0 bases and 7 bases respectively, with 13 bases between them. In DNA form, the CDR3 reads TGTGCCAGCAGCTTGGGTCAGGTGGATGGTGGCTACACCTTC. Translation: CASSLGQVDGGYTF. The whole variable domain, filled in from reference TRBV5-6 and TRBJ1-2, reads DAGVTQSPTHLIKTRGQQVTLRCSPKSGHDTVSWYQQALGQGPQFIFQYYEEEERQRGNFPDRFSGHQFPNYSSELNVNALLLGDSALYLCASSLGQVDGGYTFGSGTRLTVV.

This clone was seen ten or more times. The chain carries TRBV6-5 and TRBJ2-1; D gene ambiguous. This CDR3 has 13 amino acids. V lost 4 bases and J 7 bases, leaving 11 bases between the germline ends. From germline, CDR1 is MNHEY and CDR2 SVGAGI. CDR3 DNA sequence: TGTGCCAGCAGTTCCCCCGGTGAGAATGAGCAGTTCTTC. It translates to CASSSPGENEQFF.

The chain is built from TRBV5-1 and TRBJ1-4; 11 bases are shared with TRBD1. Germline V gene sequence: CDR1 SGHRS, CDR2 YFSETQ. CDR3 length: 16 residues. Unmatched junction bases numbered 4, after V lost 4 bases and J lost 2 bases. The CDR3 is CASSPGQGATNEKLFF. CDR3 DNA sequence: TGCGCCAGCAGCCCAGGACAGGGGGCGACTAATGAAAAACTGTTTTTT. The full variable domain, in which reference TRBV5-1 and TRBJ1-4 provide the parts outside the CDR3, is KAGVTQTPRYLIKTRGQQVTLSCSPISGHRSVSWYQQTPGQGLQFLFEYFSETQRNKGNFPGRFSGRQFSNSRSEMNVSTLELGDSALYLCASSPGQGATNEKLFFGSGTQLSVL.

This clone was seen just once. The rearrangement joins TRBV5-5 to TRBJ2-1; 12 bases fit TRBD1. Germline assignment: CDR1 SGHKS and CDR2 YYEKEE (reference sequence). V shed 3 bases and J 7 bases; nucleotides not matched to a gene: 11. The CDR3 covers 17 residues. CDR3 sequence reads: CASSWTPGTGGANEQFF. CDR3 nucleotide sequence: TGTGCCAGCAGCTGGACGCCCGGGACAGGGGGCGCGAATGAGCAGTTCTTC.

The chain is built from TRBV19 and TRBJ2-7; 8 nucleotides align to TRBD1. The CDR3 runs to 13 residues. Germline V gene lookup returns CDR1 LNHDA and CDR2 SQIVND (reference sequence). The trim removed 4 bases at V and 1 base at J, leaving 0 bases unmatched. The CDR3 loop is CASSRTGSYEQYF. The DNA of the CDR3 is TGTGCCAGTAGTAGGACAGGGTCCTACGAGCAGTACTTC.

In the case of this clone: The same CDR3 is also encoded by other DNA sequences in this sample. The chain employs TRBV7-3 and TRBJ2-1, with D perhaps TRBD1 (5 bases). This CDR3 comprises 13 residues. V gave up 2 bases and J gave up 4 bases, with 6 bases separating them. Germline values: CDR1 SGHTA, CDR2 FQGTGA. In DNA form, the CDR3 reads TGTGCCAGCAGCTTAGACAGATACAATGAGCAGTTCTTC. It specifies CASSLDRYNEQFF.

The chain is built from TRBV6-5 and TRBJ1-5, with D unresolved. The CDR3 runs 14 residues. Trimming stripped 3 bases from V and 6 bases from J, with 12 bases between. Germline V gives CDR1 MNHEY, CDR2 SVGAGI. The CDR3 nucleotides read TGTGCCAGCAGTTATAGTTTCCAGGCTCAGCCCCAGCATTTT. Protein product: CASSYSFQAQPQHF.

The V call is TRBV29-1, the J call TRBJ1-2, with 7 positions matching TRBD1. V lost 7 bases and J lost 8; bases outside the gene matches: 10. The CDR3 sequence is 12 residues long. Looked up from germline, CDR1 is SQVTM and CDR2 is ANQGSEA. The CDR3 region has the DNA TGCAGCGCCCGGGACAGCCGGGAGGGCTACACCTTC. Translating it yields CSARDSREGYTF.